The 2 T cell receptor beta chains below all came from one sample that was sequenced in a study of regulatory T cells in long-lasting Graves disease. Construction of TCR beta libraries relied on iRepertoire HTBI primers and on Arm-PCR targeting CDR3 regions. TCRdb re-derived calls from the multiplex PCR reads in MiXCR, one entry per CDR3 protein. Of fewer than 650,000 distinct CDR3 sequences in the sample, roughly 15% were seen once. The time point here: newly diagnosed GD, antithyroid drugs for less than 3 months. PBMC RNA was the source of the TCR library. The same sample was also used in a study of T cells in Graves' hyperthyroidism and ophthalmopathy.

The source material was peripheral blood mononuclear cells (PBMCs), sampled at new diagnosis, from a patient treated with antithyroid drugs. These receptors all stem from a man between 18 and 35 years old with Graves disease.

For this clonotype: Just one base apart from a much larger clone, this may be a read error. The chain combines TRBV6-4 with TRBJ1-5; 8 bases match TRBD1. V lost 4 bases to trimming and J lost 5 bases; unmatched junction nucleotides: 4. The CDR3 is 14 amino acids. CDR1 and CDR2 from the germline V gene are MRHNA and SNTAGT. As DNA, the CDR3 is TGTGCCAGCAGTGCACAGGGGGGCGATCAGCCCCAGCATTTT. This sequence encodes CASSAQGGDQPQHF.

This clonotype was observed a few times. This sequence joins TRBV9 and TRBJ2-7, with D possibly called TRBD1 or TRBD2 (5 bases each). V lost 3 bases and J 5 bases, leaving 18 bases between the germline ends. The CDR3 contains 15 residues. Germline CDR1 reads SGDLS; CDR2 reads YYNGEE. The CDR3 DNA reads TGTGCCAGCAGCGCCGAGGGGACGAAGGTCAACGAGCAGTACTTC. The encoded protein is CASSAEGTKVNEQYF.